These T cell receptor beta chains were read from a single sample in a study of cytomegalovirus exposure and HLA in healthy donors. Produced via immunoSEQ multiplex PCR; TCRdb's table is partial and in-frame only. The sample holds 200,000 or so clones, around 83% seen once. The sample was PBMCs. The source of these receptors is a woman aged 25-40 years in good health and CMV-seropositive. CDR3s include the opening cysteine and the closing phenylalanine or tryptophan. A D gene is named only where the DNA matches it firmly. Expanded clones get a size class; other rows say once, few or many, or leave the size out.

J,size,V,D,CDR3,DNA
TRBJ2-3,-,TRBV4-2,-,CASSPISTSATQYF,TGTGCCAGCAGCCCCATTTCGACTAGTGCTACGCAGTATTTT
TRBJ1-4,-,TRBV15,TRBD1,CATWTGFTNEKLFF,TGTGCCACGTGGACAGGGTTTACTAATGAAAAACTGTTTTTT
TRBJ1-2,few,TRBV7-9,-,CASSLALTGTPYGYTF,TGTGCCAGCAGCTTAGCCCTAACCGGGACTCCGTATGGCTACACCTTC
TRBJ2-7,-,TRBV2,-,CASKLEGLPNYEQYF,TGTGCCAGCAAGTTAGAGGGACTGCCAAACTACGAGCAGTACTTC
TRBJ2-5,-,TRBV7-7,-,CASSLGTEETQYF,TGTGCTAGCAGCTTAGGTACGGAAGAGACCCAGTACTTC
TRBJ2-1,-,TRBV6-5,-,CASTQGSSYNEQFF,TGTGCCAGCACCCAGGGGAGCTCCTACAATGAGCAGTTCTTC
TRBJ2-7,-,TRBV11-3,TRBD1,CASSFEQGNEQYF,TGTGCCAGCAGCTTTGAACAGGGGAACGAGCAGTACTTC
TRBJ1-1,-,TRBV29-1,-,CSVEDFTGTEAFF,TGCAGCGTTGAAGATTTTACAGGGACCGAAGCTTTCTTT
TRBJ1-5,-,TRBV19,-,CASSIPGIGQPQHF,TGTGCCAGTAGTATTCCAGGGATCGGGCAGCCCCAGCATTTT
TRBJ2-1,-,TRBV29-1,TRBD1,CSLCWGQGAGLATYNEQFF,TGCAGCCTTTGTTGGGGACAGGGGGCCGGACTAGCTACCTACAATGAGCAGTTCTTC
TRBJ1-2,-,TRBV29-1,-,CSVEPDSYGYTF,TGCAGCGTTGAACCGGACAGCTATGGCTACACCTTC
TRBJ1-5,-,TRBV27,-,CASSPARGFNQPQHF,TGTGCCAGCAGCCCAGCCAGGGGATTTAATCAGCCCCAGCATTTT
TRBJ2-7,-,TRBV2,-,CASSDEAVSTFEQYF,TGTGCCAGCAGTGATGAGGCGGTATCTACTTTCGAGCAGTACTTC
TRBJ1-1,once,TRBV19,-,CASSIWGLNTEAFF,TGTGCCAGTAGTATTTGGGGCCTCAACACTGAAGCTTTCTTT
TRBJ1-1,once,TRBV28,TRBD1,CASSPSTGVRNTEAFF,TGTGCCAGCAGCCCCTCGACAGGGGTACGGAACACTGAAGCTTTCTTT
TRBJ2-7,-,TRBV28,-,CASSHATGTGYYEQYF,TGTGCCAGCAGTCACGCAACAGGGACGGGCTACTACGAGCAGTACTTC
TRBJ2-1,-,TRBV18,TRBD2,CASSPGLGVGNEQFF,TGTGCCAGCTCACCCGGACTAGGAGTAGGCAATGAGCAGTTCTTC